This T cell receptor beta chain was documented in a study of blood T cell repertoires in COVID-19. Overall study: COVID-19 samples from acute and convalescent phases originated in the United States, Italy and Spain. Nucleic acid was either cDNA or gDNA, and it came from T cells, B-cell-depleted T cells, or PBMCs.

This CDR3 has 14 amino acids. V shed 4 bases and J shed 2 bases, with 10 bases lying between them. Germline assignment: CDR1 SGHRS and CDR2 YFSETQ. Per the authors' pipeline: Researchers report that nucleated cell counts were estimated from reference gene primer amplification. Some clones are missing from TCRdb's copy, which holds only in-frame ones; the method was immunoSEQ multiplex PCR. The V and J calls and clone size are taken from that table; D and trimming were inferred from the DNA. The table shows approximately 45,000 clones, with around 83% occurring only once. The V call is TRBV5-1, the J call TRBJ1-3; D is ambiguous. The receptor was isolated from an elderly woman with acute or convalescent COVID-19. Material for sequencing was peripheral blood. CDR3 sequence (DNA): TGCGCCAGCAGCCGAACCAGTCCTGGAAACACCATATATTTT. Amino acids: CASSRTSPGNTIYF. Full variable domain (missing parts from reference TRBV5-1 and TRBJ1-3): KAGVTQTPRYLIKTRGQQVTLSCSPISGHRSVSWYQQTPGQGLQFLFEYFSETQRNKGNFPGRFSGRQFSNSRSEMNVSTLELGDSALYLCASSRTSPGNTIYFGEGSWLTVV.